Below, 21 T cell receptor beta chains from the same sample are listed, as sequenced in a study of blood T cells in healthy people across ages. A second roughly 7 to 11 cycle PCR used barcoded and J-beta primers. TCRdb called the 5' RACE reads again in MiXCR, with one record for every CDR3 protein. The sample has 1,500,000 or so distinct CDR3 sequences, around 40% seen once. The sequenced material came from blood. The receptors come from a woman under 30 in good health.

V is TRBV12-3 or TRBV12-4 and J is TRBJ2-3; 11 bases align to TRBD1. The CDR3 consists of 14 residues. J was trimmed by 5 bases and V by 8 bases; bases with no gene match: 6. Written as DNA, the CDR3 is TGTGCCAGCTCGGACAGGGGGCGAGAAGATACGCAGTATTTT. Protein product: CASSDRGREDTQYF.

The gene calls are TRBV6-5 and TRBJ1-1; the D gene is possibly TRBD1 (6 bases). CDR1 is MNHEY, CDR2 SVGAGI, per germline. The CDR3 loop spans 16 amino acids. V was trimmed by 0 bases and J by 5 bases, leaving 16 bases between them. The CDR3 region is CASSYSVGGSGTEAFF. The CDR3 DNA reads TGTGCCAGCAGTTACTCGGTAGGGGGAAGCGGAACTGAAGCTTTCTTT.

The CDR3 is CASSQDPARRRTGELFF. For the CDR3, the DNA is TGCGCCAGCAGCCAAGATCCAGCCAGGAGAAGGACCGGGGAGCTGTTTTTT. The chain recombines TRBV4-3 with TRBJ2-2; D remains ambiguous. The CDR3 is 17 amino acids. CDR1 is LGHNA, CDR2 YSLEER, per germline. V dropped 0 bases and J dropped 5 bases, with 16 bases sitting between them.

This clonotype was seen more than once but under ten times. This chain uses TRBV7-2 with TRBJ2-3; D possibly corresponds to TRBD1 (6 bases). V was trimmed by 5 bases and J by 6 bases, leaving 15 bases between them. The V gene's germline CDR1 is SGHTA and CDR2 FQGNSA. The CDR3 spans 14 residues. The CDR3, as DNA: TGTGCCAGCAGCCACAGGGATGGTAGTGATACGCAGTATTTT. Protein: CASSHRDGSDTQYF.

This sequence joins TRBV7-9 and TRBJ2-4, with TRBD1 matching over 7 bases. With 4 bases clipped from V and 0 bases from J, the junction kept 9 bases outside the gene matches. CDR1 and CDR2 (germline): SEHNR, FQNEAQ (reference sequence). The CDR3 totals 17 residues. CDR3 sequence reads: CASSSPNRGSAKNIQYF. In DNA, the CDR3 is TGTGCCAGCAGCTCCCCTAACAGGGGATCAGCCAAAAACATTCAGTACTTC.

This clonotype was counted only a few times. This rearrangement joins TRBV28 to TRBJ1-5, with 10 bases lining up with TRBD1. V gave up 5 bases and J gave up 6 bases; unmatched junction bases: 4. Germline loops: CDR1 MDHEN, CDR2 SYDVKM. The CDR3 has 14 amino acids. As DNA, the CDR3 is TGTGCCAGCAGTAGACAGGGGGCGGCTCAGCCCCAGCATTTT. Protein product: CASSRQGAAQPQHF.

This chain joins TRBV25-1 and TRBJ1-2; D not resolved. The ends were cut back, 4 bases at V and 5 bases at J, with 11 bases in the middle. The CDR3 runs to 13 residues. The germline V gene encodes CDR1 MGHDK and CDR2 SYGVNS. CDR3 nucleotides: TGTGCCAGCAGTGTGACCGTAACGTATGGCTACACCTTC. Residues: CASSVTVTYGYTF.

V usage is TRBV6-5 and J usage is TRBJ2-1; D gene uncertain. CDR1 MNHEY and CDR2 SVGAGI come from the germline V gene. The CDR3 covers 15 residues. Deletions cut 4 bases from V and 2 bases from J, with 12 bases between. The CDR3 region is CASSWGKMTYNEQFF. CDR3 sequence (DNA): TGTGCCAGCAGTTGGGGAAAGATGACCTACAATGAGCAGTTCTTC.

The chain has TRBV6-5 and TRBJ1-2; tentatively, D is TRBD1 (6 bases). The CDR3 length is 14 residues. Germline lookup yields CDR1 MNHEY and CDR2 SVGAGI. Trimming removed 1 base from V and 6 bases from J, with 12 bases in between. The CDR3 here is CASSYLGGGDGYTF. The CDR3 region has the DNA TGTGCCAGCAGTTACTTAGGGGGGGGGGATGGCTACACCTTC.

The chain joins TRBV18 to TRBJ2-2; D gene ambiguous. The CDR3 is 14 amino acids. Trimming took off 0 bases at V and 2 bases at J, with 4 bases between the two ends. Germline CDR1 is KGHSH and CDR2 is LQKENI. This CDR3 is CASSPPTNTGELFF. CDR3 sequence (DNA): TGTGCCAGCTCACCACCAACAAACACCGGGGAGCTGTTTTTT.

The rearrangement joins TRBV7-2 to TRBJ1-3; weak D call: TRBD1 (5 bases). The CDR3 is 13 amino acids. The germline CDR1 and CDR2 sequences are SGHTA and FQGNSA. V lost 3 bases and J lost 8, with 11 bases in between. The DNA of the CDR3 is TGTGCCAGCAGCTTTGGGGCAGGTGACACCATATATTTT. Translation gives CASSFGAGDTIYF.

V gene TRBV20-1 combines with J gene TRBJ2-5, with 7 bases lining up with TRBD1. Germline trimming cut 6 bases from V and 11 bases from J; bases unmatched to any gene: 15. Germline V gene lookup returns CDR1 DFQATT and CDR2 SNEGSKA (reference sequence). The CDR3 runs to 13 residues. The CDR3: CSAAKGQSGAQYF. In DNA, the CDR3 is TGCAGTGCAGCCAAGGGACAGTCGGGTGCGCAGTACTTC.

The chain is built from TRBV20-1 and TRBJ2-5; possibly TRBD2 for D (6 bases). The CDR3 is 20 residues long. The V gene lost 1 base and the J gene lost 11 bases, with 38 bases spanning the gap. The germline gives CDR1 DFQATT, CDR2 SNEGSKA (reference sequence). The CDR3 region is CSARAPSGGTPSISYNEQYF. The CDR3 region has the DNA TGCAGTGCTAGAGCCCCTAGTGGGGGGACGCCATCCATCTCCTACAATGAGCAGTACTTC.

Details on this clonotype: This may come from a read error, since a much larger clone is one base off. This chain joins TRBV4-1 and TRBJ2-3; D possibly corresponds to TRBD2 (6 bases). The V gene lost 1 base and the J gene lost 13 bases, with 12 bases spanning the gap. The V gene's germline CDR1 is MGHRA and CDR2 YSYEKL. This CDR3 is built from 12 residues. The CDR3 DNA is TGCGCCAGCAGCCAAGGCGGGGCAGACAAGTATTTT. It is translated as CASSQGGADKYF.

CDR3 protein: CASSLRTGGQETQYF. The CDR3 DNA reads TGTGCCAGCAGCCTTAGGACGGGTGGTCAAGAGACCCAGTACTTC. The chain employs TRBV7-2 and TRBJ2-5; no definite D call. CDR1 is SGHTA and CDR2 is FQGNSA in the germline V gene. The CDR3 has 15 residues. V was cut by 5 bases and J by 2 bases, with 15 bases left in between.

This clonotype came up many times. V and J are TRBV29-1 and TRBJ2-3; D is ambiguous. The germline V gene has CDR1 SQVTM and CDR2 ANQGSEA. The CDR3 is made up of 10 amino acids. The ends were cut back, 4 bases at V and 7 bases at J, with 6 bases in the middle. As DNA, the CDR3 is TGCAGCGTTGTTCTCCATACGCAGTATTTT. Protein product: CSVVLHTQYF.

Worth noting for this clonotype: One junction end does not reproduce the germline sequence, and a read error may be involved. J is TRBJ2-1 and V is TRBV7-7, with 13 positions matching TRBD2. The germline V gene has CDR1 SSHAT and CDR2 FNYEAQ (reference sequence). The CDR3 is 15 amino acids. The CDR3 DNA sequence: TGTGCTAGCAGCTTAGCGGGGACTAGCGGGGTTGAGCAGTTCTTC. This encodes CASSLAGTSGVEQFF.

J is TRBJ2-5 and V is TRBV28, with D perhaps TRBD2 (7 bases). V was trimmed by 5 bases and J by 3 bases, leaving 16 bases between them. The CDR3 runs 15 residues. Germline CDR1 MDHEN, CDR2 SYDVKM. CDR3 DNA sequence: TGTGCCAGCAGTCCATCTGGGGGGGCGGAAGAGACCCAGTACTTC. Its protein is CASSPSGGAEETQYF. The entire variable domain, with the rest obtained from reference TRBV28 and TRBJ2-5, is as follows: DVKVTQSSRYLVKRTGEKVFLECVQDMDHENMFWYRQDPGLGLRLIYFSYDVKMKEKGDIPEGYSVSREKKERFSLILESASTNQTSMYLCASSPSGGAEETQYFGPGTRLLVL.

There are a few counts of this clonotype. The rearrangement uses TRBV5-1 and TRBJ2-5; no firm D call. Germline CDR1 reads SGHRS; CDR2 reads YFSETQ. The ends were cut back, 5 bases at V and 2 bases at J, with 13 bases in the middle. The CDR3 has 14 amino acids. CDR3 sequence: CASRQDRVQETQYF. The DNA of the CDR3 is TGCGCCAGCAGGCAGGACCGGGTACAAGAGACCCAGTACTTC. Full variable domain (rest looked up from reference TRBV5-1 and TRBJ2-5): KAGVTQTPRYLIKTRGQQVTLSCSPISGHRSVSWYQQTPGQGLQFLFEYFSETQRNKGNFPGRFSGRQFSNSRSEMNVSTLELGDSALYLCASRQDRVQETQYFGPGTRLLVL.

The chain couples TRBV4-3 to TRBJ2-3; D is unclear. Germline loops: CDR1 LGHNA, CDR2 YSLEER. Deletions cut 0 bases from V and 8 bases from J, with 15 bases between. The CDR3 totals 15 residues. The CDR3 reads CASSQDGTLRATQYF. The DNA of the CDR3 is TGCGCCAGCAGCCAAGATGGTACACTCCGGGCTACGCAGTATTTT.

This clonotype was seen a single time. CDR3 DNA sequence: TGCAGCGCCGGGGACAGGGAACGGGAAAAACTGTTTTTT. Translation gives CSAGDREREKLFF. The rearrangement uses TRBV29-1 and TRBJ1-4; 9 bases match TRBD1. V shed 7 bases, J shed 8 bases, and the junction held 8 bases outside the gene matches. There are 13 residues in the CDR3. The germline CDR1 and CDR2 sequences are SQVTM and ANQGSEA.